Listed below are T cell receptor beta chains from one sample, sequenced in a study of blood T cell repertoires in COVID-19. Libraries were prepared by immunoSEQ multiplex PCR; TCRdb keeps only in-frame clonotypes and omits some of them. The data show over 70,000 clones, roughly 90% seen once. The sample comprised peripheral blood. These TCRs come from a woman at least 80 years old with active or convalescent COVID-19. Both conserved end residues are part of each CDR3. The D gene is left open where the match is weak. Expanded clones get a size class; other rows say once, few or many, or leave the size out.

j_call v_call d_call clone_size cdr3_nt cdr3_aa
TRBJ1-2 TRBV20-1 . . TGCAGTGGAGGGATGGGGAAAGGCTACACCTTC CSGGMGKGYTF
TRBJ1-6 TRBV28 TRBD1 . TGTGCCAGCAGAGCAGACAGGGGTATAGGTAATTCACCCCTCCACTTT CASRADRGIGNSPLHF
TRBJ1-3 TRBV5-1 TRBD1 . TGCGCCAGCAGCACGAGACAGGGGGCTTCATCTGGAAACACCATATATTTT CASSTRQGASSGNTIYF
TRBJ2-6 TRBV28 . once TGTGCCAGCTGCCTCACGCGGACTGGGGCCAACGTCCTGACTTTC CASCLTRTGANVLTF
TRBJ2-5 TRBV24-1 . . TGTGCCACCAGTGATAACAGAGACTCGGGGGAGACCCAGTACTTC CATSDNRDSGETQYF
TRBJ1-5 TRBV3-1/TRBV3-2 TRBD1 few TGTGCCAGCAGCAGGGACAGGGTAAATCAGCCCCAGCATTTT CASSRDRVNQPQHF
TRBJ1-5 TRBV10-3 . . TGTGCCACCAAGGGGGGGGGAAATGTGGGTCAGCCCCAGCATTTT CATKGGGNVGQPQHF
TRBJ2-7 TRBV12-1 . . TGTGCCAGCCCCCCTAGCGGGCAATCCTACGAGCAGTACTTC CASPPSGQSYEQYF
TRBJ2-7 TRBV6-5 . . TGTGCCAGCCAAGAGGTGGCCGAGCAGTACTTC CASQEVAEQYF
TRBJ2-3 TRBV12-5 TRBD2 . TGTGCTAGTGGTTTGGAAGCGGGACGCACAGATACGCAGTATTTT CASGLEAGRTDTQYF
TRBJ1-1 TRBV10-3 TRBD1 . TGTGCCATCAGTGGACAGGGGACCGAAGCTTTCTTT CAISGQGTEAFF
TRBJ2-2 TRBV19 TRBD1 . TGTGCCAGCAGGACAGGACAGAACACCGGGGAGCTGTTTTTT CASRTGQNTGELFF
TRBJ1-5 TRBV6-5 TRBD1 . TGTGCCAGCAGGGGGACAGCTAGCAATCAGCCCCAGCATTTT CASRGTASNQPQHF
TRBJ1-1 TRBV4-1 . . TGCGCCAGCAGCCAAGAATTGTTCCTAGGAGGGAACACTGAAGCTTTCTTT CASSQELFLGGNTEAFF
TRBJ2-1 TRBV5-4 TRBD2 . TGTGCCAGCAGTCAAGGTCTAGCGGACTCCTACAATGAGCAGTTCTTC CASSQGLADSYNEQFF
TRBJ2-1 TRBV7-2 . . TGTGCCAGCAGCCCAAATAGCGGTGCCTACAATGAGCAGTTCTTC CASSPNSGAYNEQFF
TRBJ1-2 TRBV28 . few TGTGCCAGCAGCCGAGTGGGAGGCTATGGCTACACCTTC CASSRVGGYGYTF
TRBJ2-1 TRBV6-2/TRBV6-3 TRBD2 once TGTGCCAGCAGTACTAGCGGGAACAATGAGCAGTTCTTC CASSTSGNNEQFF
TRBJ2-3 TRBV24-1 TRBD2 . TGTGCCACCAGTGATCCCGGACTAGCAGGAGATACGCAGTATTTT CATSDPGLAGDTQYF
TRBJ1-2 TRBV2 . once TGTGCCGGGGGGGAAGGTAACTATGGCTACACCTTC CAGGEGNYGYTF
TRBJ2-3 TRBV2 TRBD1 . TGTGCCAGCAACGGACAGGGGGCGGATACGCAGTATTTT CASNGQGADTQYF
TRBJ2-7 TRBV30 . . TGTGCCTGGAGTTCTCTCGGTATCCTTCGGGGAGGTTGGGAGCAGTACTTC CAWSSLGILRGGWEQYF
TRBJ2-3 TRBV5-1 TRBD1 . TGCGCCAGCAGCATAATTTCCGGGACAGGGGCGACAGATACGCAGTATTTT CASSIISGTGATDTQYF
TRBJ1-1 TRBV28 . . TGTGCCAGCAGTTTGGAGCACGGAATGAACACTGAAGCTTTCTTT CASSLEHGMNTEAFF
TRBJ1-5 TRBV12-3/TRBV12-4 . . TGTGCCAGCAGTTTTCAGGGTCAGCCCCAGCATTTT CASSFQGQPQHF
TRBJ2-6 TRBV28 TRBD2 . TGTGCCAGCAGTTCTAGCGGGTGGACTGGGGCCAACGTCCTGACTTTC CASSSSGWTGANVLTF
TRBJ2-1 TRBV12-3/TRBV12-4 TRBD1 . TGTGCCACCGGTCGGGACAGAGAAAGGGAGCGGTTCTTC CATGRDRERERFF
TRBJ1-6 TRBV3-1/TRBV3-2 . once TGTGCCAGCAGCCATCGAGGAGGACAGAGATATTCACCCCTCCACTTT CASSHRGGQRYSPLHF
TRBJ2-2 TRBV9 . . TGTGCCAGCAGCGGGACCGGGACTCCCTCGAACACCGGGGAGCTGTTTTTT CASSGTGTPSNTGELFF
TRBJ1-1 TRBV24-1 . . TGTGCCACCAGGCAGCCGAAGACAGTCTCGAACACTGAAGCTTTCTTT CATRQPKTVSNTEAFF
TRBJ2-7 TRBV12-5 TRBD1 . TGTGCTAGTGGCAGACGGGACAGGTCTTCCGTCGTTGAGCAGTACTTC CASGRRDRSSVVEQYF
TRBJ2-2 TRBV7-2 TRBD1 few TGTGCCAGCAGCCTCTTCGGACAGGGTTTAGCCGGGGAGCTGTTTTTT CASSLFGQGLAGELFF
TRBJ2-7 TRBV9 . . TGTGCCAGCAGCGTAGGCCAGGCCAGCTACGAGCAGTACTTC CASSVGQASYEQYF
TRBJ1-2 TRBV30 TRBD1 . TGTGCCTGGGGCCCGGACAGGGGAGACTATGGCTACACCTTC CAWGPDRGDYGYTF
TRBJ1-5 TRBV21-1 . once TGTGCCAGCAGCATGAGAGGCGGTCAGCCCCAGCATTTT CASSMRGGQPQHF
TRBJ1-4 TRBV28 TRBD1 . TGTGCCAGCATCAGAGGGGGCTCCGCTAATGAAAAACTGTTTTTT CASIRGGSANEKLFF
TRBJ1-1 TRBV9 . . TGTGCCAGCAGCGTAGAACCTCTGGAGACGGAGGAAGCTTTCTTT CASSVEPLETEEAFF